A selection of T cell receptor beta chains follows, all from one sample in a study of tumor and adjacent non-tumor tissue in lung cancer. TCRdb re-called the multiplex PCR reads through MiXCR, storing one row per CDR3 protein. Of about 120,000 distinct CDR3 sequences in the sample, 66% were seen once. Material for sequencing was lung tumor tissue. These receptors came from a man aged 25 to 40 with non-small cell lung cancer. Both conserved end residues are part of each CDR3.

j_gene: TRBJ1-2
v_gene: TRBV20-1
CDR3aa: CSARAAGRYGYTF

j_gene: TRBJ2-1
v_gene: TRBV7-9
CDR3aa: CASSRTGINEQFF

j_gene: TRBJ2-4
v_gene: TRBV29-1
CDR3aa: CSATGATGGGIAKNIQYF

j_gene: TRBJ2-2
v_gene: TRBV30
CDR3aa: CASAVSKNTGGLFF

j_gene: TRBJ1-4
v_gene: TRBV18
CDR3aa: CASSPLRTGKGEKLFF

j_gene: TRBJ1-1
v_gene: TRBV6-4
CDR3aa: CASSQQMNTEAFF

j_gene: TRBJ2-7
v_gene: TRBV12-3/TRBV12-4
CDR3aa: CAINLAGTLYEQYF

j_gene: TRBJ1-5
v_gene: TRBV20-1
CDR3aa: CSARDRTGGDQPQHF

j_gene: TRBJ2-3
v_gene: TRBV11-3
CDR3aa: CASSPTSGGLTDTQYF

j_gene: TRBJ2-3
v_gene: TRBV29-1
CDR3aa: CSVFRDRLFSADTHYF

j_gene: TRBJ2-1
v_gene: TRBV11-3
CDR3aa: CTSSSLGDNEQFF

j_gene: TRBJ2-3
v_gene: TRBV20-1
CDR3aa: CSAREGGGANTQYF

j_gene: TRBJ1-1
v_gene: TRBV11-3
CDR3aa: CASSLQENTEASF

j_gene: TRBJ2-4
v_gene: TRBV24-1
CDR3aa: CATSDSIAGNIQYF

j_gene: TRBJ2-5
v_gene: TRBV4-1
CDR3aa: CASSQEPLVEQETQYF

j_gene: TRBJ2-7
v_gene: TRBV6-5
CDR3aa: CTSSSCLSYEQYF

j_gene: TRBJ2-3
v_gene: TRBV6-2/TRBV6-3
CDR3aa: CASRLQHFPIVTQYF

j_gene: TRBJ2-7
v_gene: TRBV11-3
CDR3aa: CASSVGMGDYEQYF

j_gene: TRBJ2-1
v_gene: TRBV29-1
CDR3aa: CSVEDWSGGEQFF

j_gene: TRBJ1-1
v_gene: TRBV20-1
CDR3aa: CSVIKANTGAFF

j_gene: TRBJ1-1
v_gene: TRBV20-1
CDR3aa: CSARYSLYTEAFF

j_gene: TRBJ2-1
v_gene: TRBV7-9
CDR3aa: CAGSPWDNSYNEQFF

j_gene: TRBJ1-2
v_gene: TRBV12-3/TRBV12-4
CDR3aa: CASSLGADYTF

j_gene: TRBJ1-2
v_gene: TRBV20-1
CDR3aa: CSVRDRGRSPYGYTF

j_gene: TRBJ1-1
v_gene: TRBV6-5
CDR3aa: CASSSYTEAFF

j_gene: TRBJ2-3
v_gene: TRBV11-3
CDR3aa: CASNSPDRGDTDMQYF

j_gene: TRBJ2-2
v_gene: TRBV4-1
CDR3aa: CASSHPLAGRNTGGLFF

j_gene: TRBJ1-5
v_gene: TRBV5-6
CDR3aa: CASSHQTGNQPQHF

j_gene: TRBJ1-2
v_gene: TRBV4-1
CDR3aa: CASNQAPGGAYGYTF

j_gene: TRBJ2-5
v_gene: TRBV11-3
CDR3aa: CASSLINQETQYF

j_gene: TRBJ1-1
v_gene: TRBV5-1
CDR3aa: CASSLAGGVTEDFF

j_gene: TRBJ1-2
v_gene: TRBV6-5
CDR3aa: CTSSYDESRANFGYTF

j_gene: TRBJ1-6
v_gene: TRBV5-4
CDR3aa: CASSWFHREPGDLPLHF

j_gene: TRBJ2-5
v_gene: TRBV12-3/TRBV12-4
CDR3aa: CASSLSILQETQYF

j_gene: TRBJ2-7
v_gene: TRBV6-2/TRBV6-3
CDR3aa: CASSYSVGVYEQYF

j_gene: TRBJ1-1
v_gene: TRBV11-1
CDR3aa: CASSLSTVGDTEAFF

j_gene: TRBJ2-3
v_gene: TRBV4-2
CDR3aa: CASSPDKRTDTQYF

j_gene: TRBJ2-6
v_gene: TRBV6-1
CDR3aa: CASSGPGANVLTF

j_gene: TRBJ2-1
v_gene: TRBV11-2
CDR3aa: CASCRQRGVWNEQSF

j_gene: TRBJ2-7
v_gene: TRBV20-1
CDR3aa: CSARVGSGYEQYF

j_gene: TRBJ2-1
v_gene: TRBV11-3
CDR3aa: CASGLGNYNEQFF

j_gene: TRBJ2-1
v_gene: TRBV11-2
CDR3aa: CASSLTLAGIDEHFF

j_gene: TRBJ2-1
v_gene: TRBV5-1
CDR3aa: CASSLTVTGTHNEQLF

j_gene: TRBJ1-5
v_gene: TRBV10-3
CDR3aa: CAISESERIKPQHF

j_gene: TRBJ2-1
v_gene: TRBV6-4
CDR3aa: CASSEQDNNEQFF

j_gene: TRBJ2-2
v_gene: TRBV6-2/TRBV6-3
CDR3aa: CASSYSDTWELFF

j_gene: TRBJ2-5
v_gene: TRBV12-3/TRBV12-4
CDR3aa: CASSRRQGTQTQYF

j_gene: TRBJ2-1
v_gene: TRBV5-1
CDR3aa: CASGLEPGGSYNEQFF

j_gene: TRBJ1-2
v_gene: TRBV6-1
CDR3aa: CASSSRPRGGYTF